A selection of T cell receptor beta chains follows, all from one sample in a study of cytomegalovirus exposure and HLA in healthy donors. Only in-frame clones appear in the TCRdb table, and some are missing; sequencing was by immunoSEQ multiplex PCR. Found here are 150,000 or so clones, 75% to 80% of them singletons; the top ten hold around 3.1%. Input material: PBMCs. These receptors were taken from a middle-aged woman in good health and CMV-seronegative. The CDR3 runs from the conserved cysteine through the conserved F or W. D genes are given only for firm matches. A clone size is listed for some rows: how often the clone was seen (once, few, many), or a class if it is expanded.

CDR3 DNA: TGTGCCAGCAGGTTTAGCGGGGGGGCTAAGTATTTT
CDR3 protein: CASRFSGGAKYF
D gene: TRBD2
CDR3 length: 12
J gene: TRBJ2-3
V gene: TRBV2
clone size: -

CDR3 DNA: TGTGCCATCAGTGATTCAAGGAAGGGGGTCACTGAAGCTTTCTTT
CDR3 protein: CAISDSRKGVTEAFF
D gene: -
CDR3 length: 15
J gene: TRBJ1-1
V gene: TRBV10-3
clone size: -

CDR3 DNA: TGTGCCAGCAGCGAAGAGGTATTGAGACAGCCCCAGCATTTT
CDR3 protein: CASSEEVLRQPQHF
D gene: -
CDR3 length: 14
J gene: TRBJ1-5
V gene: TRBV7-8
clone size: few

CDR3 DNA: TGTGCCAGCAGCTTACAGGGCCCCTACAATGAGCAGTTCTTC
CDR3 protein: CASSLQGPYNEQFF
D gene: -
CDR3 length: 14
J gene: TRBJ2-1
V gene: TRBV7-2
clone size: -

CDR3 DNA: TGTGCCAGCAGCTTGACTAGCGGGGCCTACAATGAGCAGTTCTTC
CDR3 protein: CASSLTSGAYNEQFF
D gene: TRBD2
CDR3 length: 15
J gene: TRBJ2-1
V gene: TRBV5-6
clone size: few

CDR3 DNA: TGTGCCAGCAGCCAAGAACTCAGGGCCTACGAGCAGTACTTC
CDR3 protein: CASSQELRAYEQYF
D gene: -
CDR3 length: 14
J gene: TRBJ2-7
V gene: TRBV4-2
clone size: -

CDR3 DNA: TGTGCCAGCTCACCGGGACAGGGGCTCGGGAAGACCCAGTACTTC
CDR3 protein: CASSPGQGLGKTQYF
D gene: TRBD1
CDR3 length: 15
J gene: TRBJ2-5
V gene: TRBV18
clone size: -

CDR3 DNA: TGTGCCAGCAGCCGCCAGGGGGACAACTATGGCTACACCTTC
CDR3 protein: CASSRQGDNYGYTF
D gene: TRBD1
CDR3 length: 14
J gene: TRBJ1-2
V gene: TRBV5-4
clone size: once

CDR3 DNA: TGTGCCAGCAGTCAGGGGGGCTACAATGAGCAGTTCTTC
CDR3 protein: CASSQGGYNEQFF
D gene: -
CDR3 length: 13
J gene: TRBJ2-1
V gene: TRBV5-4
clone size: -

CDR3 DNA: TGCGCCAGCAGCCAGAGGACTAGCGGCACAGATACGCAGTATTTT
CDR3 protein: CASSQRTSGTDTQYF
D gene: TRBD2
CDR3 length: 15
J gene: TRBJ2-3
V gene: TRBV4-1
clone size: few

CDR3 DNA: TGTGCCAGCAGCTTGGCGTCTAGCGGGGCCTACGAGCAGTACTTC
CDR3 protein: CASSLASSGAYEQYF
D gene: TRBD2
CDR3 length: 15
J gene: TRBJ2-7
V gene: TRBV5-5
clone size: -

CDR3 DNA: TGCGCCAGCAGCTTAACCGACAGGCCCGCAGATACGCAGTATTTT
CDR3 protein: CASSLTDRPADTQYF
D gene: -
CDR3 length: 15
J gene: TRBJ2-3
V gene: TRBV5-1
clone size: -

CDR3 DNA: TGCGCCAGCAGCCACGGGACAGGTCGGAATCAGCCCCAGCATTTT
CDR3 protein: CASSHGTGRNQPQHF
D gene: TRBD1
CDR3 length: 15
J gene: TRBJ1-5
V gene: TRBV5-1
clone size: -

CDR3 DNA: TGTGCCAGCAGCGTTACGGGGGGGTTCACCGGGGAGCTGTTTTTT
CDR3 protein: CASSVTGGFTGELFF
D gene: TRBD2
CDR3 length: 15
J gene: TRBJ2-2
V gene: TRBV9
clone size: -

CDR3 DNA: TGTGCCAGCAGCTTGTGGGGCGAGGACACTGAAGCTTTCTTT
CDR3 protein: CASSLWGEDTEAFF
D gene: -
CDR3 length: 14
J gene: TRBJ1-1
V gene: TRBV5-5
clone size: few

CDR3 DNA: TGTGCCAGCAGTTGGCGGGGTCAGCCCCAGCATTTT
CDR3 protein: CASSWRGQPQHF
D gene: -
CDR3 length: 12
J gene: TRBJ1-5
V gene: TRBV27
clone size: -

CDR3 DNA: TGTGCCAGCAGTTTATATCGACGGACAGGGGGCTCCCACGGCTACACCTTC
CDR3 protein: CASSLYRRTGGSHGYTF
D gene: TRBD1
CDR3 length: 17
J gene: TRBJ1-2
V gene: TRBV27
clone size: -

CDR3 DNA: TGTGCCAGCAGCAAGCGCGAGGGGGCGCCCGGGGAGCTGTTTTTT
CDR3 protein: CASSKREGAPGELFF
D gene: -
CDR3 length: 15
J gene: TRBJ2-2
V gene: TRBV21-1
clone size: -

CDR3 DNA: TGTGCCAGCAGTTTAAGTCAGGGGTATGGCAATCAGCCCCAGCATTTT
CDR3 protein: CASSLSQGYGNQPQHF
D gene: -
CDR3 length: 16
J gene: TRBJ1-5
V gene: TRBV28
clone size: -

CDR3 DNA: TGTGCCAGCGTTGGGGATTGGGGGGACTATGGCTACACCTTC
CDR3 protein: CASVGDWGDYGYTF
D gene: -
CDR3 length: 14
J gene: TRBJ1-2
V gene: TRBV6-5
clone size: few

CDR3 DNA: TGTGCCAGCAGTGCTCTGGACAGCCAGAACACTGAAGCTTTCTTT
CDR3 protein: CASSALDSQNTEAFF
D gene: -
CDR3 length: 15
J gene: TRBJ1-1
V gene: TRBV6-1
clone size: -

CDR3 DNA: TGTGCCAGCAGCTTTAGTCCCAGGGGCAACACTGAAGCTTTCTTT
CDR3 protein: CASSFSPRGNTEAFF
D gene: -
CDR3 length: 15
J gene: TRBJ1-1
V gene: TRBV7-9
clone size: -

CDR3 DNA: TGCGCCAGCAGCTTGAATAGCGCCCTCACAGATACGCAGTATTTT
CDR3 protein: CASSLNSALTDTQYF
D gene: -
CDR3 length: 15
J gene: TRBJ2-3
V gene: TRBV5-1
clone size: few

CDR3 DNA: TGTGCCAGCAGCTGGGTGGGGGGTTCCTACGAGCAGTACTTC
CDR3 protein: CASSWVGGSYEQYF
D gene: -
CDR3 length: 14
J gene: TRBJ2-7
V gene: TRBV11-2
clone size: once

CDR3 DNA: TGTGCCAGCAGCCTTACAGGGTTTACTGAAGCTTTCTTT
CDR3 protein: CASSLTGFTEAFF
D gene: -
CDR3 length: 13
J gene: TRBJ1-1
V gene: TRBV28
clone size: -

CDR3 DNA: TGTGCCAGCAGCTTATTTTCTGAAGCACCGCGAAGTGCCGAGCAGTACTTC
CDR3 protein: CASSLFSEAPRSAEQYF
D gene: -
CDR3 length: 17
J gene: TRBJ2-7
V gene: TRBV11-2
clone size: once

CDR3 DNA: TGTGCCAGCGGGGGACAGGGCACTGGAAACACCATATATTTT
CDR3 protein: CASGGQGTGNTIYF
D gene: TRBD1
CDR3 length: 14
J gene: TRBJ1-3
V gene: TRBV27
clone size: -

CDR3 DNA: TGTGCCAGCAGCTTGGGCAGTTCTAACTATGGCTACACCTTC
CDR3 protein: CASSLGSSNYGYTF
D gene: -
CDR3 length: 14
J gene: TRBJ1-2
V gene: TRBV5-6
clone size: once

CDR3 DNA: TGTGCCAGCAGCTTGGGGGGCGGGGGGGCCGGCGATACGCAGTATTTT
CDR3 protein: CASSLGGGGAGDTQYF
D gene: TRBD2
CDR3 length: 16
J gene: TRBJ2-3
V gene: TRBV5-4
clone size: -

CDR3 DNA: TGCGCCAGCAGTGATGGTAGCGGGGGCTTACAAGAGACCCAGTACTTC
CDR3 protein: CASSDGSGGLQETQYF
D gene: TRBD2
CDR3 length: 16
J gene: TRBJ2-5
V gene: TRBV10-2
clone size: -

CDR3 DNA: TGTGCCAGCTCACCACTACAGGGTATAGAGCAGTACTTC
CDR3 protein: CASSPLQGIEQYF
D gene: -
CDR3 length: 13
J gene: TRBJ2-7
V gene: TRBV18
clone size: once

CDR3 DNA: TGTGCCAGTAGAAGCCTGAGCTCTGGAAACACCATATATTTT
CDR3 protein: CASRSLSSGNTIYF
D gene: -
CDR3 length: 14
J gene: TRBJ1-3
V gene: TRBV19
clone size: -

CDR3 DNA: TGTGCCAGCAGCGTATCAACGGGGTCCACAGATACGCAGTATTTT
CDR3 protein: CASSVSTGSTDTQYF
D gene: -
CDR3 length: 15
J gene: TRBJ2-3
V gene: TRBV9
clone size: -

CDR3 DNA: TGTGCCAGCAGTGTCTGGGACAGGGAGGATCAGCCCCAGCATTTT
CDR3 protein: CASSVWDREDQPQHF
D gene: TRBD1
CDR3 length: 15
J gene: TRBJ1-5
V gene: TRBV28
clone size: -

CDR3 DNA: TGCGCCAGCAGCACGGGGGGAAATTGGGGTGAGCAGTTCTTC
CDR3 protein: CASSTGGNWGEQFF
D gene: TRBD2
CDR3 length: 14
J gene: TRBJ2-1
V gene: TRBV4-1
clone size: once

CDR3 DNA: TGCGCCAGCAGCCTGAGGCCTAGCGGGGGCTATGAGCAGTTCTTC
CDR3 protein: CASSLRPSGGYEQFF
D gene: TRBD2
CDR3 length: 15
J gene: TRBJ2-1
V gene: TRBV5-1
clone size: few

CDR3 DNA: TGTGCCACCAGCAGCAGGGTTACGCATCAGCCCCAGCATTTT
CDR3 protein: CATSSRVTHQPQHF
D gene: -
CDR3 length: 14
J gene: TRBJ1-5
V gene: TRBV15
clone size: -

CDR3 DNA: TGTGCCAGCAGCTTAACGCCGGGGTCCACTGAAGCTTTCTTT
CDR3 protein: CASSLTPGSTEAFF
D gene: -
CDR3 length: 14
J gene: TRBJ1-1
V gene: TRBV7-3
clone size: -

CDR3 DNA: TGTGCCAGCAGTGAATTTAGAGGGAATGAGCAGTTCTTC
CDR3 protein: CASSEFRGNEQFF
D gene: -
CDR3 length: 13
J gene: TRBJ2-1
V gene: TRBV2
clone size: -

CDR3 DNA: TGTGCCAGCAGCATCCGGGACAGGGGTCACGAAAAACTGTTTTTT
CDR3 protein: CASSIRDRGHEKLFF
D gene: TRBD1
CDR3 length: 15
J gene: TRBJ1-4
V gene: TRBV9
clone size: -

CDR3 DNA: TGCGCCAGCAGCTTGGACTTCAGGGGGCCAACTTTCTTT
CDR3 protein: CASSLDFRGPTFF
D gene: TRBD1
CDR3 length: 13
J gene: TRBJ1-1
V gene: TRBV5-1
clone size: -